This T cell receptor beta chain was recorded in a study of blood T cell repertoires in COVID-19. Across the study: From the United States, Italy and Spain came samples of acute and convalescent COVID-19.

The repertoire was sequenced with immunoSEQ multiplex PCR; TCRdb's copy has only in-frame clones and lacks some. The sample shows a few hundred thousand clones, 88% of them seen only once. Per the germline V gene, CDR1 is DFQATT and CDR2 is SNEGSKA (reference sequence). The CDR3 runs 15 residues. The J segment lost 4 bases and the V segment lost 3 bases, leaving 6 bases of the junction unmatched. Enrollees, about 18 to 89 years old, lived in about two dozen US areas. Participants' own reports of clinical history determined their cohort assignment. Either two negative PCRs, clearance, or symptom resolution qualified Cohort 3 donors as recovered.

The V and J genes are TRBV20-1 and TRBJ2-1; 10 nucleotides agree with TRBD2. The sequencing sample was made of PBMCs or T cells enriched from blood (not recorded which). The receptor was isolated from a man aged 25 to 40 who had recovered from COVID-19. CDR3 residues: CSASPLAGEYNEQFF. In DNA form, the CDR3 reads TGCAGTGCTAGTCCTCTAGCGGGGGAGTACAATGAGCAGTTCTTC.